This is a list of T cell receptor beta chains from one sample in a study of cytomegalovirus exposure and HLA in healthy donors. Sequenced by immunoSEQ multiplex PCR; TCRdb stores in-frame clones only, minus some. This sample carries some 190,000 clones, roughly four fifths of them seen once, and the ten largest clones take 2.5% to 4%. The specimen sequenced was PBMCs. Source of these receptors: a woman in her twenties or thirties in good health and CMV-seropositive. Each CDR3 is given with its conserved first and last residue. The D gene is left open where the match is weak. The size entry is marked missing in some rows and otherwise reads once, few, many or a size class.

d_call,j_call,v_call,clone_size,cdr3_nt,cdr3_aa
TRBD1,TRBJ1-2,TRBV5-1,.,TGCGCCAGCAGTGGGGGGACAGCTAACTATGGCTACACCTTC,CASSGGTANYGYTF
TRBD2,TRBJ2-1,TRBV5-1,.,TGCGCCAGCAGCTTGGGCGGGACTAGCGGTTACAGGAGCTCCTACAATGAGCAGTTCTTC,CASSLGGTSGYRSSYNEQFF
TRBD2,TRBJ2-2,TRBV25-1,.,TGTGCCAGCAATGGCGGGAGTTGGGGCGGGGAGCTGTTTTTT,CASNGGSWGGELFF
TRBD1,TRBJ1-5,TRBV28,.,TGTGCCACAGAGGCGACAGGGAATGGAAATCAGCCCCAGCATTTT,CATEATGNGNQPQHF
TRBD2,TRBJ2-1,TRBV6-5,.,TGTGCCAGCAGTCTCGGACTAGGTCCCTACAATGAGCAGTTCTTC,CASSLGLGPYNEQFF
.,TRBJ2-2,TRBV11-3,.,TGTGCCAGCAGCTTCACACTCCTAGAGAACACCGGGGAGCTGTTTTTT,CASSFTLLENTGELFF
TRBD2,TRBJ2-7,TRBV28,few,TGTGCCAGCAGCGTGGGCTCTAGCGGGTCCCGCGAGCAGTACTTC,CASSVGSSGSREQYF
.,TRBJ2-2,TRBV5-6,.,TGTGCCAGCAGCTGGGGGGCGGGAGCCACCGGGGAGCTGTTTTTT,CASSWGAGATGELFF
.,TRBJ2-7,TRBV4-1,.,TGCGCCAGCAGCCAGATGCCCGCCTACGAGCAGTACTTC,CASSQMPAYEQYF
.,TRBJ1-5,TRBV15,.,TGTGCCACTACCCAGGGGCTTAGCAATCAGCCCCAGCATTTT,CATTQGLSNQPQHF
TRBD1,TRBJ1-3,TRBV2,.,TGTGCCAGCAGTGACCCGGGACAGCGACCGCGATTCTCTGGAAACACCATATATTTT,CASSDPGQRPRFSGNTIYF
TRBD1,TRBJ1-5,TRBV27,.,TGTGCCAGCAGTTTCAGGGGTAGGGGGCTTCAGCCCCAGCATTTT,CASSFRGRGLQPQHF
.,TRBJ1-5,TRBV2,.,TGTGCCAGCAGTGAAAACACCCTTAGCAATCAGCCCCAGCATTTT,CASSENTLSNQPQHF
.,TRBJ2-5,TRBV21-1,.,TGTGCCAGCAGCAAAACCGATAAGGACTTCGAAGAGACCCAGTACTTC,CASSKTDKDFEETQYF
TRBD2,TRBJ2-1,TRBV5-6,.,TGTGCCAGCAGGGGAAGCGGGAGCGGTAGCGATGAGCAGTTCTTC,CASRGSGSGSDEQFF
.,TRBJ2-2,TRBV7-9,few,TGTGCCAGCAGCCCCCAGGGGCCTGGGACCGGGGAGCTGTTTTTT,CASSPQGPGTGELFF
.,TRBJ1-1,TRBV11-2,.,TGTGCCAGCAGCTTAGCTGACAGGACTGAAGCTTTCTTT,CASSLADRTEAFF
TRBD2,TRBJ2-7,TRBV5-4,.,TGTGCCAGCAGCCCGTGGTCGAGCGGGATCTCCTACGAGCAGTACTTC,CASSPWSSGISYEQYF
.,TRBJ1-5,TRBV28,.,TGTGCCAGCAGTTTATACTCTACTCGGGAGCCCCAGCATTTT,CASSLYSTREPQHF
.,TRBJ1-1,TRBV19,few,TGTGCCAGGGCAAAGAACACTGAAGCTTTCTTT,CARAKNTEAFF
TRBD1,TRBJ1-1,TRBV6-1,once,TGTGCCAGCAATCGGGACAGCCAGATGAACACTGAAGCTTTCTTT,CASNRDSQMNTEAFF
.,TRBJ1-2,TRBV18,.,TGTGCCAGCTCACCCGGAGAAGGAATAGGCTACACCTTC,CASSPGEGIGYTF